The T cell receptor (beta chain) described here comes from a study of OX40 agonist ivuxolimab in advanced cancers. TCRdb's copy holds only in-frame clones and misses some; the assay was immunoSEQ multiplex PCR. The table includes around 95,000 clones, around 90% detected once. CDR1 SGHTS and CDR2 YDEGEE come from the germline V gene. This CDR3 is built from 14 residues. V was cut by 3 bases and J by 4 bases, with 14 bases left in between. V gene TRBV5-8 combines with J gene TRBJ2-7; no definite D call. This sample comprised CD4+ or CD8+ T cells sorted from blood, obtained in a trial of the OX40 agonist ivuxolimab. The clonotype originates from an adult with an advanced solid tumor such as melanoma, head and neck, liver or kidney cancer. The CDR3 loop is CASSSRALLYEQYF. CDR3 nucleotides: TGTGCCAGCAGCTCTAGGGCCCTCTTATACGAGCAGTACTTC.